This T cell receptor beta chain emerged from a study of blood T cell repertoires in COVID-19. The CDR3 loop spans 12 amino acids. Germline values: CDR1 MDHEN, CDR2 SYDVKM. The germline V and J ends were trimmed by 4 bases and 6 bases, with 9 bases remaining between them. Authors' methods: Counts of nucleated cells, estimated from reference gene primer amplification, were obtained. Only in-frame clones appear in the TCRdb table, and some are missing; sequencing was by immunoSEQ multiplex PCR. That table gives V, J and clone size, and the DNA gave D and trimming. The profile shows roughly 53,000 clones, roughly nine tenths of them singletons.

V gene TRBV28 combines with J gene TRBJ2-5; the D gene is possibly TRBD1 (5 bases). The TCR originated in a human donor in a cohort sampled during active COVID-19. Sequences were obtained from peripheral blood. CDR3 loop: CASSYQDKTQYF. In DNA, the CDR3 is TGTGCCAGCAGTTACCAGGACAAGACCCAGTACTTC.